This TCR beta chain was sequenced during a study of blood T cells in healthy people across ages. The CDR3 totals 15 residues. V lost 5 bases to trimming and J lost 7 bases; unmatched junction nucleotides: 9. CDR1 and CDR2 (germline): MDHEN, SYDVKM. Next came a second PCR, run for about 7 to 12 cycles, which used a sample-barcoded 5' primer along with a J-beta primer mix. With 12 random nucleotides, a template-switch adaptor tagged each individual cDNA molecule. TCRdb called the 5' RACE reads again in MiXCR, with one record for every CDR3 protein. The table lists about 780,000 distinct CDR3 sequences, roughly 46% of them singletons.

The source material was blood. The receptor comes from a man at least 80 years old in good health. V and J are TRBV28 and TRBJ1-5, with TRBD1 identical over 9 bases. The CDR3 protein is CASSLGQGIGQPQHF. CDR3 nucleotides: TGTGCCAGCAGTCTAGGACAGGGGATCGGGCAGCCCCAGCATTTT. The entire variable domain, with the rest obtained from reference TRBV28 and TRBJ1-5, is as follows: DVKVTQSSRYLVKRTGEKVFLECVQDMDHENMFWYRQDPGLGLRLIYFSYDVKMKEKGDIPEGYSVSREKKERFSLILESASTNQTSMYLCASSLGQGIGQPQHFGDGTRLSIL.